The present TCR beta chain was sequenced within a study of T cell responses to AZD1222 COVID-19 vaccine. Points from the study as a whole: Clonal diversity was possibly underestimated, and the donors were mostly white British, with more females. Baseline seropositivity characterized only six AZD1222 recipients. Reports indicate that nearly half of spike-specific TCRs are directed at unmutated variant regions.

The table came from immunoSEQ multiplex PCR; TCRdb's copy has only in-frame clones and leaves some out. The repertoire holds some 150,000 clones, with about nine tenths as singletons. The CDR3 contains 13 residues. V lost 7 bases to trimming and J lost 4 bases; unmatched junction nucleotides: 6. This clone occurred once. Antigen: not known. Second-dose timings of about 4 or about 12 weeks were pooled. The sequences come from peripheral blood, collected 28 days after the second AZD1222 dose. The clonotype comes from an adult who received the AZD1222 COVID-19 vaccine. The chain couples TRBV12-3 or TRBV12-4 to TRBJ2-5; 7 positions agree with TRBD1. This chain's CDR3 is CASTLTGSETQYF. DNA for the CDR3: TGTGCCAGCACCTTGACAGGGTCAGAGACCCAGTACTTC.